A selection of T cell receptor beta chains follows, all from one sample in a study of T cell changes during pregnancy in multiple sclerosis. Data came from immunoSEQ multiplex PCR; TCRdb stores just in-frame clones and leaves some out. The data show 57,000 or so clones, roughly 86% seen once. This specimen consisted of peripheral blood, obtained in the first trimester of pregnancy. Source of these receptors: a female donor with multiple sclerosis, enrolled in a pregnancy study. The CDR3 runs from the conserved cysteine through the conserved F or W.

len | j_gene | v_gene | CDR3aa
15 | TRBJ2-7 | TRBV4-1 | CASSQGSGQPSEQYF
16 | TRBJ1-4 | TRBV25-1 | CASSEYFLDRDEKLFF
17 | TRBJ2-2 | TRBV11-2 | CASSPRLAGGGSGELFF
18 | TRBJ2-2 | TRBV5-1 | CASSLDILQGASTGELFF
13 | TRBJ1-1 | TRBV4-3 | CASSREGTGEAFF
15 | TRBJ2-7 | TRBV5-6 | CASSLVERSSYEQYF
13 | TRBJ2-7 | TRBV29-1 | CSVEGTSVGEQYF
14 | TRBJ2-4 | TRBV7-8 | CASSLTGRINIQYF
14 | TRBJ1-2 | TRBV5-1 | CASRRNGQFDGYTF
16 | TRBJ2-3 | TRBV2 | CASSEFGTGITDTQYF
16 | TRBJ2-7 | TRBV7-9 | CASSLEATSGLYEQYF
15 | TRBJ2-4 | TRBV6-5 | CASSYSTFGKNIQYF
14 | TRBJ1-2 | TRBV5-6 | CASSLGRQYYGYTF
15 | TRBJ2-3 | TRBV5-4 | CASSYGQASTDTQYF
14 | TRBJ1-2 | TRBV28 | CASSPGTGFAGYTF
15 | TRBJ2-7 | TRBV19 | CASSALEGLSYEQYF
14 | TRBJ2-7 | TRBV4-3 | CASSQFGLSYEQYF
15 | TRBJ2-1 | TRBV5-4 | CASSLGTGYYNEQFF
12 | TRBJ1-1 | TRBV30 | CAWSYRGIGAFF
16 | TRBJ2-6 | TRBV7-9 | CASSLGGQSGANVLTF
13 | TRBJ2-7 | TRBV30 | CAWTYRSSYGQYF
15 | TRBJ1-1 | TRBV27 | CASSLIRDLGVEAFF
15 | TRBJ2-7 | TRBV4-2 | CASSQETSTSYEQYF
14 | TRBJ1-1 | TRBV6-6 | CASSLQGPNTEAFF
15 | TRBJ1-5 | TRBV6-5 | CASSPRDRVNQPQHF
14 | TRBJ2-7 | TRBV2 | CASTRDRGPYEQYF
15 | TRBJ1-2 | TRBV29-1 | CSVHPPLYIPYGYTF
13 | TRBJ2-4 | TRBV28 | CASSLLERGIQYF
13 | TRBJ1-5 | TRBV28 | CASMRTGNQPQHF
12 | TRBJ2-7 | TRBV30 | CAWSTTSYEQYF
16 | TRBJ1-3 | TRBV23-1 | CASSQGPGGCGNTIYF
15 | TRBJ2-1 | TRBV15 | CATSRGQGSYNEQFF
14 | TRBJ2-7 | TRBV2 | CASSEGTEGYEQYF
15 | TRBJ2-4 | TRBV11-2 | CASSRLAAGKNIQYF
14 | TRBJ2-7 | TRBV7-2 | CASSVGTGYYEQYF
15 | TRBJ2-7 | TRBV5-5 | CASSPGTSGGYEQYF
14 | TRBJ2-5 | TRBV7-2 | CASSRRGGRETQYF
13 | TRBJ2-6 | TRBV19 | CASRSSGANVLTF
15 | TRBJ2-1 | TRBV4-1 | CASSLTGSSYNEQFF
16 | TRBJ2-3 | TRBV4-1 | CASSQRRQTSTDTQYF
14 | TRBJ2-1 | TRBV6-5 | CASSLAGVGNEQFF
13 | TRBJ1-1 | TRBV6-1 | CASSDLSNTEAFF
14 | TRBJ2-3 | TRBV6-5 | CASSSQRGTDTQYF
14 | TRBJ1-2 | TRBV19 | CASRQTGFLYGYTF
12 | TRBJ2-3 | TRBV7-2 | CASGLDTDTQYF
15 | TRBJ1-2 | TRBV11-2 | CASSPRQTLNDGYTF
15 | TRBJ1-5 | TRBV27 | CASSFLGIGNQPQHF
13 | TRBJ2-3 | TRBV7-6 | CASSFGDTDTQYF
15 | TRBJ2-1 | TRBV5-8 | CASSQGLADYNEQFF
15 | TRBJ1-1 | TRBV7-2 | CASSLGRGLGLTAFF
15 | TRBJ2-7 | TRBV10-3 | CAISDLAGAGYEQYF
15 | TRBJ2-2 | TRBV2 | CASSVERENTGELFF
17 | TRBJ2-7 | TRBV4-1 | CASSQDLGAGASYEQYF